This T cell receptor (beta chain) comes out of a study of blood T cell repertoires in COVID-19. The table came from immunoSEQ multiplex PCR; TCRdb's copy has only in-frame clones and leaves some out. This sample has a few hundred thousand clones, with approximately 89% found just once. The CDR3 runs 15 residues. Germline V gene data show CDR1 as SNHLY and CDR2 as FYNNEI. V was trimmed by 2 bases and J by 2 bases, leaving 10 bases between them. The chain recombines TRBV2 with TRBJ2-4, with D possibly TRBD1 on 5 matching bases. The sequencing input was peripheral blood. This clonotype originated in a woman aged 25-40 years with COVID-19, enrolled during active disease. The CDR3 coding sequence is TGTGCCAGCAGTGAATCCCGGACAACCAAAAACATTCAGTACTTC. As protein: CASSESRTTKNIQYF.